This T cell receptor beta chain was identified in a study of a mutant IDH1 vaccine in newly diagnosed glioma. Study-wide background: Treated patients, averaging about 40 years, were 62.5% male and approximately 38% female.

As for time point: baseline, week 1 (first vaccination visit). Indicated treatment: pre-vaccination baseline after standard-of-care therapy. Trimming removed 8 bases from V and 6 bases from J; junction bases left unmatched: 2. The CDR3 is 12 amino acids. CDR1 is SNHLY, CDR2 FYNNEI, per germline. Sequencing used immunoSEQ multiplex PCR; TCRdb keeps in-frame clones, though not all of them. This table holds roughly 15,000 clones, around 87% found once. The source is a woman in her 40s with glioma. Some clones in this sample may be carry-over from other donors' samples. The input for sequencing was PBMCs, taken from a glioma patient treated with radiotherapy, temozolomide or both. The chain has TRBV2 and TRBJ1-5, with 9 nucleotides matching TRBD1. The CDR3, as DNA: TGTGCCAGCGGGACAGGGATTCAGCCCCAGCATTTT. It encodes CASGTGIQPQHF.